A single TCR beta chain is shown here with its context. The TCR library was built from RNA with a 3' RACE protocol and unique molecular identifiers. MiXCR, run by TCRdb on the 3' RACE reads, gives a single entry per CDR3 protein. The data contain approximately 15,000 distinct CDR3 sequences, less than 3.5% of them singletons. Treatment given: PENTA 11 planned treatment interruption arm or continuous ART arm. At least 24 weeks of at least three-drug ART, in children 2 to 15 years. These data are taken from a study of HIV-infected children after antiretroviral therapy interruption. Whole-study context: Weeks 0, 12, interruption end (24 or 48), and about 3 years post-study gave interruption-arm samples.

This CDR3 region has 14 residues. V shed 4 bases and J shed 4 bases, with 10 bases lying between them. From germline, CDR1 is LGHNA and CDR2 YNFKEQ. The clonotype comes from a pool of human donors with HIV. The material was CD45RO+ CD8+ T cells from PBMCs, pooled from several time points, obtained from a donor given antiretroviral therapy, either interrupted or continuous. Subset noted: memory CD8+ CD45RO+ CD45RA- T cells. This sequence joins TRBV4-2 and TRBJ2-2; D not certain. CDR3 in amino acids: CASSLPYSTGELFF. CDR3 sequence (DNA): TGTGCCAGCAGCCTGCCGTATTCCACCGGGGAGCTGTTTTTT.